This T cell receptor (beta chain) comes out of a study of EBV T-cell therapy then PD-1 blockade in nasopharyngeal carcinoma. Noted treatment: AdE1-LMPpoly-expanded autologous EBV-specific T-cell therapy followed by anti-PD-1 nivolumab. Details on this clone: What it recognizes is unknown.

Sequencing used immunoSEQ multiplex PCR; TCRdb keeps in-frame clones, though not all of them. The sample carries 14,000 or so clones, approximately 80% recorded once. Germline CDR1 reads SGHRS; CDR2 reads YFSETQ. This CDR3 comprises 15 residues. V shed 3 bases and J 6 bases; nucleotides not matched to a gene: 5. The origin of this receptor is a man aged 35 to 55 with nasopharyngeal carcinoma. The source was CD8+ T cells from blood, collected around day 100 from a patient whose treatment included autologous EBV-specific T cells and nivolumab. This chain links TRBV5-1 with TRBJ1-4, with 10 positions matching TRBD1. CDR3 loop: CASSWGDRGYEKLFF. The CDR3 DNA follows: TGCGCCAGCAGCTGGGGGGACAGGGGTTATGAAAAACTGTTTTTT. Together with reference TRBV5-1 and TRBJ1-4, the CDR3 gives the full variable domain: KAGVTQTPRYLIKTRGQQVTLSCSPISGHRSVSWYQQTPGQGLQFLFEYFSETQRNKGNFPGRFSGRQFSNSRSEMNVSTLELGDSALYLCASSWGDRGYEKLFFGSGTQLSVL.